These 9 T cell receptor beta chains share one sample of origin, sequenced in a study of blood T cell repertoires in COVID-19. Clones were sequenced by immunoSEQ multiplex PCR, and TCRdb holds only the in-frame ones, with some missing. The data show 250,000 to 350,000 clones, around 90% seen once. Sequenced input: PBMCs or T cells enriched from blood (not recorded which). These receptors all stem from a woman in her 30s who had recovered from COVID-19.

The rearrangement joins TRBV24-1 to TRBJ2-1, with D perhaps TRBD2 (5 bases). The CDR3 totals 16 residues. Trimming shortened V by 3 bases and J by 0 bases, and 11 bases separated the two germline ends. Germline V gene sequence: CDR1 KGHDR, CDR2 SFDVKD. CDR3 region: CATSDRKRSSYNEQFF. The CDR3 region has the DNA TGTGCCACCAGTGATCGCAAGCGGAGCTCCTACAATGAGCAGTTCTTC.

The chain uses TRBV5-1 and TRBJ2-1, with D uncertain. The CDR3 spans 12 residues. The V end lost 1 base, the J end lost 6 bases, and 5 bases lay between the germline ends. CDR1 is SGHRS and CDR2 is YFSETQ in the germline V gene. In nucleotides, the CDR3 is TGCGCCAGCAGCTTGTCCGGCAATGAGCAGTTCTTC. It translates to CASSLSGNEQFF.

This chain links TRBV28 with TRBJ2-1; D is perhaps TRBD2 (5 bases). With 3 bases removed from V and 6 bases from J, the gap between germline ends came to 12 bases. Germline CDR1 is MDHEN and CDR2 is SYDVKM. This CDR3 comprises 14 residues. The CDR3 DNA reads as TGTGCCAGCAGTTTGGCACTCGGACTCAATGAGCAGTTCTTC. Translation: CASSLALGLNEQFF.

This clone was recorded once. This rearrangement joins TRBV6-2 or TRBV6-3 to TRBJ2-7; D not resolved. V was trimmed by 3 bases and J by 1 base, leaving 7 bases between them. Germline CDR1 is MNHEY and CDR2 is SVGEGT. The CDR3 extends over 13 amino acids. The CDR3 bases are TGTGCCAGCAGTTATGGGCATTCCTACGAGCAGTACTTC. Translation: CASSYGHSYEQYF.

In its sample, this clone was seen a few times. The rearrangement links TRBV3-1 (or the pseudogene TRBV3-2) to TRBJ2-3; 7 nucleotides agree with TRBD2. V shed 4 bases, J shed 5 bases, and the junction held 12 bases outside the gene matches. The germline V gene encodes CDR1 LGHDT and CDR2 YNNKEL (reference sequence). CDR3 size: 16 residues. DNA for the CDR3: TGTGCCAGCAGCCCAATGTGGGAGGGCCTAGGAGATACGCAGTATTTT. Translated, it gives CASSPMWEGLGDTQYF.

V is TRBV29-1 and J is TRBJ2-1, with 7 bases aligning to TRBD1. The CDR3 spans 16 residues. Germline values: CDR1 SQVTM, CDR2 ANQGSEA. J gave up 1 base and V 4 bases, and 10 bases lay outside the gene matches. CDR3 DNA: TGCAGCGTTGGTAGGGGGCAGGGGGATTCCTACAATGAGCAGTTCTTC. It yields the protein CSVGRGQGDSYNEQFF.

The chain recombines TRBV7-9 with TRBJ2-1; D uncertain. The V gene's germline CDR1 is SEHNR and CDR2 FQNEAQ (reference sequence). The V gene lost 7 bases and the J gene lost 0 bases, with 13 bases spanning the gap. The CDR3 has 15 amino acids. CDR3: CASTPGWSSYNEQFF. The CDR3 nucleotides read TGTGCCAGCACCCCCGGGTGGAGCTCCTACAATGAGCAGTTCTTC.

A word on this clone: At one boundary the junction diverges from the germline segment, which might be a read error. The chain recombines TRBV6-2 or TRBV6-3 with TRBJ2-5; no reliable D call. Per the germline V gene, CDR1 is MNHEY and CDR2 is SVGEGT. The CDR3 length is 12 residues. The CDR3 DNA reads TGTGCCAGCAGTTACCCACTACCTCCGTTAAACTTC. Amino acids: CASSYPLPPLNF.

The rearrangement links TRBV11-2 to TRBJ2-1, with TRBD2 matching over 11 bases. There are 17 residues in the CDR3. J lost 1 base, V lost 1 base, and 3 bases had no gene match. Germline CDR1 reads SGHAT; CDR2 reads FQNNGV. CDR3 residues: CASSLALAGGSYNEQFF. The CDR3, as DNA: TGTGCCAGCAGCTTAGCCCTAGCGGGAGGTTCCTACAATGAGCAGTTCTTC.